This TCR beta chain was profiled in a study of neurological immune-mediated disorders. The cDNA was generated through 5'RACE incorporating 10-nucleotide random UMIs. MiXCR was run by TCRdb on the 5' RACE reads, yielding one entry per CDR3 protein. This sample has 55,000 or so distinct CDR3 sequences, with 4% to 5.5% found just once. V lost 7 bases and J lost 3; bases outside the gene matches: 18. Germline V lookup: CDR1 MDHEN, CDR2 SYDVKM. The CDR3 is made up of 20 amino acids. This clonotype was recorded a few times. The antigen is unknown. Points from the study as a whole: HTLV-1-associated myelopathy ranked highest for TCR clonal expansion and multiple sclerosis lowest, beneath healthy controls.

PBMCs stored at -80 C, numbering 2 million, were the origin of the unsorted libraries. The chain uses TRBV28 and TRBJ2-1; 13 nucleotides align to TRBD2. This clonotype was obtained from a man aged 45-65 years with multiple sclerosis. The sequenced sample consisted of PBMCs. The CDR3 DNA sequence: TGTGCCAGCACCCCTCCCCCCTGGACTAGCGGGGGAGAGCTCTACAATGAGCAGTTCTTC. This encodes CASTPPPWTSGGELYNEQFF. Together with reference TRBV28 and TRBJ2-1, the CDR3 gives the full variable domain: DVKVTQSSRYLVKRTGEKVFLECVQDMDHENMFWYRQDPGLGLRLIYFSYDVKMKEKGDIPEGYSVSREKKERFSLILESASTNQTSMYLCASTPPPWTSGGELYNEQFFGPGTRLTVL.